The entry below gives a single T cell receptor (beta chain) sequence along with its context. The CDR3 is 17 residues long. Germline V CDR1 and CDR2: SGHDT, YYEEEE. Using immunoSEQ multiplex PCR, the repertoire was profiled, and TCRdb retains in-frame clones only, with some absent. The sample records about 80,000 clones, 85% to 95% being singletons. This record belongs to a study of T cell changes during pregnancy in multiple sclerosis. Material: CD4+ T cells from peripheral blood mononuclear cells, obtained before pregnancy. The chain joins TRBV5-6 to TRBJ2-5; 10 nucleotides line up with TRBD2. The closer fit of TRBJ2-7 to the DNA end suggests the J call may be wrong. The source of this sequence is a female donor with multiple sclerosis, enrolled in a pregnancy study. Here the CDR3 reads CASSFGSGTSANYEQYF. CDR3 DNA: TGTGCCAGCAGCTTCGGGTCTGGGACTAGCGCCAACTACGAGCAGTACTTC.